This T cell receptor (beta chain) was found in a study of neurological immune-mediated disorders. The CDR3 totals 14 residues. With 6 bases clipped from V and 4 bases from J, the junction kept 7 bases outside the gene matches. The germline gives CDR1 SGHTA, CDR2 FQGNSA. There are many counts of this clonotype. Its specificity is unknown. Overall study findings and caveats: None of the features examined (clinical or MRI) was associated with the multiple sclerosis repertoire cluster.

cDNA synthesis was performed by 5'RACE with 10-nucleotide random UMIs. TCRdb re-derived calls from the 5' RACE reads in MiXCR, one entry per CDR3 protein. The sample has over 60,000 distinct CDR3 sequences; roughly 4.9% are singletons. The chain joins TRBV7-2 to TRBJ1-1, with 8 bases that match TRBD1. Specimen: PBMCs. The clonotype was recovered from a woman in her sixties or seventies with multiple sclerosis. CDR3 residues: CASREQGAGTEAFF. CDR3 in DNA: TGTGCCAGCAGAGAGCAGGGGGCGGGCACTGAAGCTTTCTTT.